Listed here are 13 T cell receptor beta chains from one sample, sequenced in a study of shared clonotypes between healthy human individuals. Here immunoSEQ multiplex PCR was the method, and the copy in TCRdb shows in-frame clones only, minus some. The sample yields roughly 480,000 clones, approximately 79% seen once. The source material was PBMCs. The receptor source for this set is a woman between 40 and 55 years old in good health. Some clones in this sample may be carry-over from other donors' samples.

Notes on this clone: The sample contains more than one DNA sequence encoding this CDR3. This chain links TRBV30 with TRBJ1-4, with 10 bases that match TRBD1. Germline V gives CDR1 GTSNPN, CDR2 SVGIG (reference sequence). There are 13 residues in the CDR3. Trimming took 5 bases from V and 8 from J; bases not matched to a gene: 5. In DNA, the CDR3 is TGTGCCTGGTCACGGGACAGGGGAGAAAAACTGTTTTTT. Protein: CAWSRDRGEKLFF.

This clone was counted once. The gene calls are TRBV5-1 and TRBJ2-3; the D call may be TRBD1 or TRBD2 (5 bases each). This CDR3 has 16 residues. The ends were cut back, 2 bases at V and 4 bases at J, with 17 bases in the middle. Germline V gene data show CDR1 as SGHRS and CDR2 as YFSETQ. CDR3 residues: CASSFFPGDLPDTQYF. CDR3 sequence (DNA): TGCGCCAGCAGCTTCTTCCCCGGGGACCTCCCAGATACGCAGTATTTT. Full variable domain (outside the CDR3, taken from reference TRBV5-1 and TRBJ2-3): KAGVTQTPRYLIKTRGQQVTLSCSPISGHRSVSWYQQTPGQGLQFLFEYFSETQRNKGNFPGRFSGRQFSNSRSEMNVSTLELGDSALYLCASSFFPGDLPDTQYFGPGTRLTVL.

Only one count was recorded for this clone. The chain couples TRBV2 to TRBJ1-2; D is unresolved. V was cut by 0 bases and J by 7 bases, with 9 bases left in between. The CDR3 consists of 13 residues. Germline V gene lookup returns CDR1 SNHLY and CDR2 FYNNEI. The CDR3 protein is CASSEAPLFGYTF. The DNA of the CDR3 is TGTGCCAGCAGTGAAGCTCCCCTATTTGGCTACACCTTC.

The chain employs TRBV5-1 and TRBJ2-5; 10 nucleotides line up with TRBD1. The CDR3 is made up of 14 amino acids. Germline-derived CDR1 and CDR2 are SGHRS and YFSETQ. Trimming removed 6 bases from V and 4 bases from J; junction bases left unmatched: 6. The CDR3 sequence is CASTFGQGVETQYF. CDR3 nucleotides: TGCGCCAGCACATTTGGACAGGGGGTAGAGACCCAGTACTTC. The full variable domain, with the rest looked up from reference TRBV5-1 and TRBJ2-5, is KAGVTQTPRYLIKTRGQQVTLSCSPISGHRSVSWYQQTPGQGLQFLFEYFSETQRNKGNFPGRFSGRQFSNSRSEMNVSTLELGDSALYLCASTFGQGVETQYFGPGTRLLVL.

V is TRBV7-9 and J is TRBJ1-1, with a weak D call TRBD1 (5 bases). The V and J ends lost 5 bases and 0 bases respectively, with 10 bases between them. This CDR3 spans 14 amino acids. Germline assignment: CDR1 SEHNR and CDR2 FQNEAQ (reference sequence). This CDR3 reads CASSVGTMNTEAFF. CDR3 in DNA: TGTGCCAGCAGCGTAGGGACCATGAACACTGAAGCTTTCTTT.

This clone came up many times. This chain connects TRBV30 to TRBJ1-1; D not resolved. The CDR3 contains 18 residues. The germline V and J ends were trimmed by 3 bases and 2 bases, with 25 bases remaining between them. The germline V gene encodes CDR1 GTSNPN and CDR2 SVGIG (reference sequence). CDR3 bases: TGTGCCTGGAGGCTGTATAGAGGTATCCCACCAACTAACACTGAAGCTTTCTTT. It encodes CAWRLYRGIPPTNTEAFF.

J is TRBJ2-7 and V is TRBV5-1; no clear D gene. The germline CDR1 and CDR2 sequences are SGHRS and YFSETQ. There are 12 residues in the CDR3. V lost 4 bases and J 2 bases, leaving 7 bases between the germline ends. The CDR3 region is CASSTGPYEQYF. The CDR3 DNA reads TGCGCCAGCAGCACCGGACCCTACGAGCAGTACTTC.

This chain links TRBV28 with TRBJ2-1; perhaps TRBD2 as D (6 bases). CDR3 size: 15 residues. Trimming pared 4 bases from V and 0 bases from J, leaving 10 bases between. Germline V lookup: CDR1 MDHEN, CDR2 SYDVKM. In DNA form, the CDR3 reads TGTGCCAGCAGTTCCGCCGGGAGCTCCTACAATGAGCAGTTCTTC. It encodes CASSSAGSSYNEQFF.

J is TRBJ2-7 and V is TRBV12-5, with 8 bases matching TRBD1. CDR1 is LGHNT and CDR2 is FRNRAP in the germline V gene. Germline trimming cut 0 bases from V and 6 bases from J; bases unmatched to any gene: 7. The CDR3 extends over 15 amino acids. This chain's CDR3 is CASGLVGTGPGEQYF. Written as DNA, the CDR3 is TGTGCTAGTGGTTTGGTTGGGACAGGCCCTGGCGAGCAGTACTTC.

V and J are TRBV13 and TRBJ2-1; D ambiguous. V lost 5 bases, J lost 7 bases, and 18 bases lay in between. CDR1 and CDR2 (germline): PRHDT, FYEKMQ (reference sequence). This CDR3 contains 15 residues. DNA of the CDR3: TGTGCCAGCAGCGAAGACCACCCCGTCGGGAATGAGCAGTTCTTC. It specifies CASSEDHPVGNEQFF.

The chain is built from TRBV21-1 and TRBJ2-7. TRBV21-1 is listed as a pseudogene. The CDR3 has 19 amino acids. CDR3 nucleotide sequence: TGTGCCAGCAGCAAAGACATGCGTATAGGGTCATTGAGCTCCTACGAGCAGTACTTC. Protein: CASSKDMRIGSLSSYEQYF.

The V gene is TRBV30, the J gene TRBJ1-4; 10 nucleotides line up with TRBD1. CDR1 GTSNPN and CDR2 SVGIG come from the germline V gene (reference sequence). Germline trimming cut 0 bases from V and 0 bases from J; bases unmatched to any gene: 10. The CDR3 is 19 residues long. CDR3 in amino acids: CAWSVRTGGYTATNEKLFF. The CDR3 region has the DNA TGTGCCTGGAGTGTACGGACAGGGGGGTACACCGCAACTAATGAAAAACTGTTTTTT. The full variable domain, rest sourced from reference TRBV30 and TRBJ1-4, is SQTIHQWPATLVQPVGSPLSLECTVEGTSNPNLYWYRQAAGRGLQLLFYSVGIGQISSEVPQNLSASRPQDRQFILSSKKLLLSDSGFYLCAWSVRTGGYTATNEKLFFGSGTQLSVL.

CDR3 sequence reads: CASSPNRGYSPLHF. CDR3 sequence (DNA): TGTGCCAGCAGCCCGAATAGAGGGTATTCACCCCTCCACTTT. The chain is built from TRBV14 and TRBJ1-6; D call uncertain. Germline CDR1 and CDR2: SGHDN and FVKESK. V lost 4 bases to trimming and J lost 8 bases, with 12 bases between them. The CDR3 consists of 14 residues.